One and the same sample provided the 20 T cell receptor beta chains below, sequenced in a study of blood T cell repertoires in COVID-19. TCRdb keeps only in-frame clones here, not all; method: immunoSEQ multiplex PCR. The sample consists of around 200,000 clones, around 83% of them appearing once. Sequencing used peripheral blood. Receptor source: a woman aged 80 or older in a cohort sampled during active or convalescent COVID-19.

The chain recombines TRBV20-1 with TRBJ2-5, with D perhaps matching TRBD1 (6 bases). The CDR3 has 16 residues. The V and J ends lost 3 bases and 0 bases respectively, with 17 bases between them. From germline, CDR1 is DFQATT and CDR2 SNEGSKA (reference sequence). CDR3 amino acids: CSASLPGRGDQETQYF. DNA for the CDR3: TGCAGTGCTAGTCTCCCTGGCAGGGGCGACCAAGAGACCCAGTACTTC.

This clone has more than one count but fewer than ten. This chain uses TRBV28 with TRBJ2-1; 7 positions match TRBD1. The trim removed 8 bases at V and 1 base at J, leaving 5 bases unmatched. The germline V gene has CDR1 MDHEN and CDR2 SYDVKM. The CDR3 is 14 residues long. The CDR3 sequence: CASWGQTSYNEQFF. Here the CDR3 DNA reads TGTGCCAGCTGGGGACAGACATCCTACAATGAGCAGTTCTTC.

J is TRBJ2-1 and V is TRBV7-9; TRBD2 agrees at 9 bases. Germline trimming cut 1 base from V and 5 bases from J; bases unmatched to any gene: 3. The CDR3 length is 15 residues. Germline lookup yields CDR1 SEHNR and CDR2 FQNEAQ (reference sequence). DNA for the CDR3: TGTGCCAGCAGCTTAGTAGCGGGGGTTGACAATGAGCAGTTCTTC. It is translated as CASSLVAGVDNEQFF.

The chain joins TRBV28 to TRBJ1-1; 7 bases are a match to TRBD1. J was trimmed by 0 bases and V by 2 bases; bases with no gene match: 0. CDR3 length: 14 residues. Germline CDR1 and CDR2: MDHEN and SYDVKM. Here the CDR3 DNA reads TGTGCCAGCAGTTTAGGGACAGTGAACACTGAAGCTTTCTTT. Its translation is CASSLGTVNTEAFF. The whole variable domain, filled in from reference TRBV28 and TRBJ1-1, reads DVKVTQSSRYLVKRTGEKVFLECVQDMDHENMFWYRQDPGLGLRLIYFSYDVKMKEKGDIPEGYSVSREKKERFSLILESASTNQTSMYLCASSLGTVNTEAFFGQGTRLTVV.

This sequence joins TRBV7-2 and TRBJ2-7; TRBD2 matches at 7 bases. Trimming removed 1 base from V and 7 bases from J; junction bases left unmatched: 4. In germline, CDR1 is SGHTA, CDR2 FQGNSA. This CDR3 region has 13 residues. The CDR3 is CASSLGLAREQYF. Here the CDR3 DNA reads TGTGCCAGCAGCTTAGGACTAGCCCGGGAGCAGTACTTC.

With respect to this clone: Other DNA sequences from this sample encode an identical CDR3 as well. The chain couples TRBV11-3 to TRBJ1-1; D uncertain. Germline CDR1 reads SGHNT; CDR2 reads YENEEA. The length of the CDR3 is 13 residues. V lost 5 bases to trimming and J lost 3 bases, with 10 bases between them. The CDR3 coding sequence is TGTGCCAGCAGCCCCAGGAGGGACACTGAAGCTTTCTTT. This gives the protein CASSPRRDTEAFF.

This clone was detected once. In DNA form, the CDR3 reads TGTGCCAGCAGGGATCCGGGACACAACTATGGCTACACCTTC. Protein product: CASRDPGHNYGYTF. V and J are TRBV3-1 (or the pseudogene TRBV3-2) and TRBJ1-2; D may be TRBD1 (6 bases). The V end lost 6 bases, the J end lost 2 bases, and 13 bases lay between the germline ends. The CDR3 has 14 residues. Germline V lookup: CDR1 LGHDT, CDR2 YNNKEL (reference sequence).

This clone has a handful of counts. The chain employs TRBV4-2 and TRBJ2-3, with TRBD2 matching 7 bases. CDR3 length: 18 amino acids. Trimming removed 0 bases from V and 4 bases from J; junction bases left unmatched: 13. Germline values: CDR1 LGHNA, CDR2 YNFKEQ. The CDR3 protein is CASSQEFYGGRPSDTQYF. CDR3 bases: TGTGCCAGCAGCCAAGAATTCTACGGCGGGAGACCCTCAGATACGCAGTATTTT.

The chain links TRBV5-1 to TRBJ1-6; 7 nucleotides agree with TRBD1. With 4 bases clipped from V and 10 bases from J, the junction kept 11 bases outside the gene matches. This CDR3 is built from 15 residues. In germline, CDR1 is SGHRS, CDR2 YFSETQ. CDR3 region: CASSLTGTEISPLHF. CDR3 bases: TGCGCCAGCAGCCTTACCGGGACAGAAATATCACCCCTCCACTTT.

The chain is built from TRBV19 and TRBJ2-3; no clear D gene. V dropped 3 bases and J dropped 1 base, with 14 bases sitting between them. The CDR3 runs to 16 residues. Germline V lookup: CDR1 LNHDA, CDR2 SQIVND (reference sequence). The CDR3 DNA is TGTGCCAGTAGTATGGCCCACGGAGTGGGCACAGATACGCAGTATTTT. As protein: CASSMAHGVGTDTQYF.

The chain combines TRBV9 with TRBJ1-4, with 9 positions matching TRBD1. Germline V gene lookup returns CDR1 SGDLS and CDR2 YYNGEE. J was trimmed by 7 bases and V by 4 bases; bases with no gene match: 8. This CDR3 is built from 15 residues. This CDR3 is CASSPRWDRVEKLFF. In nucleotides, the CDR3 is TGTGCCAGCAGCCCCCGTTGGGACAGGGTTGAAAAACTGTTTTTT. Full variable domain (missing parts from reference TRBV9 and TRBJ1-4): DSGVTQTPKHLITATGQRVTLRCSPRSGDLSVYWYQQSLDQGLQFLIQYYNGEERAKGNILERFSAQQFPDLHSELNLSSLELGDSALYFCASSPRWDRVEKLFFGSGTQLSVL.

This chain connects TRBV6-1 to TRBJ2-3; 8 bases fit TRBD2. In germline, CDR1 is MNHNS, CDR2 SASEGT. After removal of 2 bases from V and 1 base from J, the junction contained 8 bases not matched to a gene. This CDR3 region has 17 residues. CDR3 nucleotides: TGTGCCAGCAGTGAATTGAAGGGGCGGGGGGGCACAGATACGCAGTATTTT. Translated, it gives CASSELKGRGGTDTQYF.

The gene calls are TRBV14 and TRBJ1-2; TRBD1 aligns across 8 bases. CDR1 is SGHDN, CDR2 FVKESK, per germline. The CDR3 length is 19 residues. The V gene end was trimmed by 3 bases and the J gene end by 2 bases; junction bases not matched to a gene: 17. CDR3 DNA: TGTGCCAGCAGCCAGACCTCGGGACAGGAAGCGGACCGAAACTATGGCTACACCTTC. Its protein product is CASSQTSGQEADRNYGYTF. The full variable domain, with the rest looked up from reference TRBV14 and TRBJ1-2, is EAGVTQFPSHSVIEKGQTVTLRCDPISGHDNLYWYRRVMGKEIKFLLHFVKESKQDESGMPNNRFLAERTGGTYSTLKVQPAELEDSGVYFCASSQTSGQEADRNYGYTFGSGTRLTVV.

The J gene is TRBJ1-2, the V gene TRBV10-3; D possibly corresponds to TRBD1 (5 bases). Germline V gene data show CDR1 as ENHRY and CDR2 as SYGVKD. V was shortened by 7 bases and J by 6 bases, with 15 bases between the two germline ends. The CDR3 covers 13 residues. CDR3 bases: TGTGCCATCACCGAGGGAGGGGTGGATGGCTACACCTTC. As protein: CAITEGGVDGYTF.

This clone showed up just once. V usage is TRBV6-2 or TRBV6-3 and J usage is TRBJ1-2; D is perhaps TRBD1 (5 bases). CDR1 is MNHEY, CDR2 SVGEGT, per germline. V lost 2 bases and J 4 bases, leaving 23 bases between the germline ends. The CDR3 runs to 18 residues. This CDR3 reads CASSYLLILGQGSYGYTF. The CDR3, as DNA: TGTGCCAGCAGTTACCTATTAATCCTCGGGCAGGGAAGCTATGGCTACACCTTC.

The chain combines TRBV6-2 or TRBV6-3 with TRBJ1-1; D call uncertain. Germline CDR1 is MNHEY and CDR2 is SVGEGT. The V gene lost 2 bases and the J gene lost 5 bases, with 12 bases spanning the gap. The CDR3 contains 14 residues. The CDR3 is CASSYGAEVTEAFF. The DNA for the CDR3 is TGTGCCAGCAGTTACGGTGCGGAGGTTACTGAAGCTTTCTTT.

With regard to this clone: One end of the junction is discordant with germline, which a read error may explain. The chain links TRBV3-1 (or the pseudogene TRBV3-2) to TRBJ1-2; 10 nucleotides line up with TRBD1. This CDR3 comprises 19 residues. Looked up from germline, CDR1 is LGHDT and CDR2 is YNNKEL (reference sequence). The CDR3 coding sequence is TGTGCCAGCAGCCAAGATTCGATTTATACCCAGACAGGGGGCCCACCCCGAGACTTC. This codes for CASSQDSIYTQTGGPPRDF.

The rearrangement joins TRBV29-1 to TRBJ1-4; D is uncertain. Germline V gene lookup returns CDR1 SQVTM and CDR2 ANQGSEA. The germline V and J ends were trimmed by 5 bases and 1 base, with 2 bases remaining between them. The CDR3 covers 11 residues. CDR3 sequence reads: CSVLTNEKLFF. In DNA form, the CDR3 reads TGCAGCGTTCTAACTAATGAAAAACTGTTTTTT.

Here the CDR3 DNA reads TGTGCCACCAGTGGGGGCCTAGAGAACACTGAAGCTTTCTTT. This translates into CATSGGLENTEAFF. The chain joins TRBV24-1 to TRBJ1-1, with a weak D call TRBD1 (5 bases). Trimming removed 5 bases from V and 1 base from J, with 10 bases in between. The CDR3 is made up of 14 amino acids. Germline loops: CDR1 KGHDR, CDR2 SFDVKD.

This chain joins TRBV11-2 and TRBJ2-1, with 10 bases that match TRBD1. Germline V CDR1 and CDR2: SGHAT, FQNNGV. This CDR3 spans 14 amino acids. J was trimmed by 5 bases and V by 6 bases; bases with no gene match: 4. The CDR3 nucleotides read TGTGCCAGCAGGACGGGGACAGGGGACAATGAGCAGTTCTTC. Protein: CASRTGTGDNEQFF.